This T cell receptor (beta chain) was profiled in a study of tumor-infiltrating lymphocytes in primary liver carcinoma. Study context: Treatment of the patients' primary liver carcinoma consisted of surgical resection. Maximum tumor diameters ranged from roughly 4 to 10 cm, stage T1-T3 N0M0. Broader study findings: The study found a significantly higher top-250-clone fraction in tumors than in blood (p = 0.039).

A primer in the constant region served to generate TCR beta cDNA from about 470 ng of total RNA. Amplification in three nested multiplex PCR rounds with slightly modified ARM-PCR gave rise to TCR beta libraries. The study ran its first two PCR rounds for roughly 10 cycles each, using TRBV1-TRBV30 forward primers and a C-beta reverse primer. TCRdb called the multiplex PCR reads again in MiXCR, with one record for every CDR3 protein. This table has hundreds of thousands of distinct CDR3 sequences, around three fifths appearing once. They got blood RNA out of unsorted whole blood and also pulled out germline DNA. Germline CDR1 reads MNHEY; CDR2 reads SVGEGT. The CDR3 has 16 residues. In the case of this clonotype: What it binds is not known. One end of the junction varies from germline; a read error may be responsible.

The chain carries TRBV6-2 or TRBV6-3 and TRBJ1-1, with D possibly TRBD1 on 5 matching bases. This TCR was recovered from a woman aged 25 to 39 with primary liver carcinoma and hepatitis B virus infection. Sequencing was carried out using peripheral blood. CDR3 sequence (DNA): TGTGCCAGCAGTTACGCTGGGGACGGGGTTAAGACTGAAGCTTTTTTT. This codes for CASSYAGDGVKTEAFF.